These 2 T cell receptor beta chains came from one sample sequenced in a study of B cell selection in AIRE deficiency (dated by TCRdb to between 2018 and 2021). CD4+CD25hiCD127low/negative cells were sorted as the regulatory T cell population. Libraries were constructed by the immunoSEQ multiplex PCR assay. This immuneACCESS table, as held by TCRdb, lists in-frame sequences with V and J called but not all clones. Of the missing ones, under half trace to an unresolved V gene in checked studies; the others have no known cause. The sample records around 14,000 clones, about 92% of which are singletons. The leading ten clones occupy about 1% of the sample. The source material was Tregs sorted from PBMCs. The receptors here all came from a human donor with AIRE deficiency.

This chain links TRBV6-6 with TRBJ1-2; the D gene is possibly TRBD1 (5 bases). There are 16 residues in the CDR3. Germline loops: CDR1 MNHNY, CDR2 SVGAGI (reference sequence). V lost 0 bases to trimming and J lost 8 bases, with 19 bases between them. The CDR3 loop reads CASSYSGGVGIRGYTF. The DNA for the CDR3 is TGTGCCAGCAGTTACTCCGGGGGGGTCGGTATCAGGGGCTACACCTTC.

This chain connects TRBV29-1 to TRBJ1-1; D unclear. Germline V gene lookup returns CDR1 SQVTM and CDR2 ANQGSEA. The length of the CDR3 is 11 residues. V gave up 3 bases and J gave up 10 bases, with 12 bases separating them. CDR3 residues: CSVDSDAVAFF. Here the CDR3 DNA reads TGCAGCGTTGATTCAGACGCGGTAGCTTTCTTT.